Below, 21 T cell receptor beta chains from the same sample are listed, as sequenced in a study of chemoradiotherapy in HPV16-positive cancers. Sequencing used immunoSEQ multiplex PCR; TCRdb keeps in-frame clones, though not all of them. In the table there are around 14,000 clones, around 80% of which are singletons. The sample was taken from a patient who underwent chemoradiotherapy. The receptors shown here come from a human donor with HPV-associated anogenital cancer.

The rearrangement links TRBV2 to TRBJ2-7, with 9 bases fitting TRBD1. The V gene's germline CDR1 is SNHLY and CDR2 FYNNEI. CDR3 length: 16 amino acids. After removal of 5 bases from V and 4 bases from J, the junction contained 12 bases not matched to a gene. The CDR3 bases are TGTGCCAGCAGTTTACCAGCCGGGACAGGGATGTACGAGCAGTACTTC. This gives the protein CASSLPAGTGMYEQYF.

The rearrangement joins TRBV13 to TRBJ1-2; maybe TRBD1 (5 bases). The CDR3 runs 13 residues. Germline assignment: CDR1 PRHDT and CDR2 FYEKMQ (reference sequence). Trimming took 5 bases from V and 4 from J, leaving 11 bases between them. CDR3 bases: TGTGCCAGCAGCCAGACAGCCAGCTATGGCTACACCTTC. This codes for CASSQTASYGYTF.

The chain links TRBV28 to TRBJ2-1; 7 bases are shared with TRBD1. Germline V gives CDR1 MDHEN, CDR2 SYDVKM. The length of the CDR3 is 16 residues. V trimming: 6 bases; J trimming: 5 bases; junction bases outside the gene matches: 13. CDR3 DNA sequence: TGTGCCAGCAGGACTGACAGGGTTTTTGTAGACAATGAGCAGTTCTTC. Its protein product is CASRTDRVFVDNEQFF.

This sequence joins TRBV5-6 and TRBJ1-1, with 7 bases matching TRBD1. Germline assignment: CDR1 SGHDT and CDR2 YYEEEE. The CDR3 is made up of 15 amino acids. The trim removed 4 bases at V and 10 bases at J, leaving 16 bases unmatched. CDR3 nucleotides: TGTGCCAGCAGCCCCTACCGGGACAGCAGGAATTCAGCTTTCTTT. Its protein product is CASSPYRDSRNSAFF. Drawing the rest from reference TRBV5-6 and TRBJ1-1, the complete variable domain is DAGVTQSPTHLIKTRGQQVTLRCSPKSGHDTVSWYQQALGQGPQFIFQYYEEEERQRGNFPDRFSGHQFPNYSSELNVNALLLGDSALYLCASSPYRDSRNSAFFGQGTRLTVV.

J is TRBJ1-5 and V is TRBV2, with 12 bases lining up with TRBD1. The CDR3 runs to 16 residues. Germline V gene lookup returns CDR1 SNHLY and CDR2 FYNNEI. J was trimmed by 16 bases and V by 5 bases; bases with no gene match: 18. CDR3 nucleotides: TGTGCCAGCAGTCTAATCACGGGACAGGGGGCTTTAGCAAAACATTTT. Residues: CASSLITGQGALAKHF.

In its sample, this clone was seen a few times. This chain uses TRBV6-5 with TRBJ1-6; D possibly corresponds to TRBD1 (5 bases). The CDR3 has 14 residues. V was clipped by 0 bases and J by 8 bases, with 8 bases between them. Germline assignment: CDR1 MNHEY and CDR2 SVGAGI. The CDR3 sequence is CASSYSRAYSPLHF. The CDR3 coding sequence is TGTGCCAGCAGTTACTCCAGGGCCTATTCACCCCTCCACTTT.

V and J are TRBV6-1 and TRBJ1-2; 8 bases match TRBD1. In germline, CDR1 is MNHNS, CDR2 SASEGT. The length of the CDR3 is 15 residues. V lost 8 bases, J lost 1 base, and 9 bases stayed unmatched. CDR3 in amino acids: CASQLTGGHNYGYTF. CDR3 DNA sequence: TGTGCCAGCCAACTTACAGGGGGGCATAACTATGGCTACACCTTC.

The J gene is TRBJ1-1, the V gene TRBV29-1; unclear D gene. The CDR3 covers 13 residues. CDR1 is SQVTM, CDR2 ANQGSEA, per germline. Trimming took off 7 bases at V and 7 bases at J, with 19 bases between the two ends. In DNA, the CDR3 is TGCAGCGCTAAAGGGCCTCAAGCCCGTGAAGCTTTCTTT. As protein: CSAKGPQAREAFF.

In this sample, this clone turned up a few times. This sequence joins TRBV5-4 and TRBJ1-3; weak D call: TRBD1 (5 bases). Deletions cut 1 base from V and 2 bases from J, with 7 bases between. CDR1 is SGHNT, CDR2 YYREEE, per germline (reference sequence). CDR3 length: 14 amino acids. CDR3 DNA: TGTGCCAGCAGCTTGAAGACAGCTGGAAACACCATATATTTT. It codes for CASSLKTAGNTIYF.

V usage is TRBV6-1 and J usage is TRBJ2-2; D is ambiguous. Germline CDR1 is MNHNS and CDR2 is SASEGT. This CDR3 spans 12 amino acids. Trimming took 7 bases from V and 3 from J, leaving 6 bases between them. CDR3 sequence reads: CASKTDTGELFF. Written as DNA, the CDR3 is TGTGCCAGCAAGACCGACACCGGGGAGCTGTTTTTT.

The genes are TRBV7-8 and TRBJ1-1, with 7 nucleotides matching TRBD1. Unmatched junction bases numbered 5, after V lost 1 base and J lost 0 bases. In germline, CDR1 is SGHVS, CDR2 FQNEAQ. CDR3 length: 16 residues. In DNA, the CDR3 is TGTGCCAGCAGCTTAGAGAACAGGGGCGTGAACACTGAAGCTTTCTTT. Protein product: CASSLENRGVNTEAFF.

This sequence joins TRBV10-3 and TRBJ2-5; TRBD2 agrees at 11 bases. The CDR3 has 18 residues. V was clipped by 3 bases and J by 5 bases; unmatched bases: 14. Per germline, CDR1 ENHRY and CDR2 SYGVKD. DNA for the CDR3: TGTGCCATCAGTGAATCAGGATCTAGCGGGGGGATAGGGGAGACCCAGTACTTC. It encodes CAISESGSSGGIGETQYF.

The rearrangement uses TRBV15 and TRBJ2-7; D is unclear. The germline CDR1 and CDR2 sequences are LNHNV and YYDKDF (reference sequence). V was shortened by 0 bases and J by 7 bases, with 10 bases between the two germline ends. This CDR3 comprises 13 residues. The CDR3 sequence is CATSRDRSREQYF. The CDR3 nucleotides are TGTGCCACCAGCAGAGACCGTTCCCGGGAGCAGTACTTC.

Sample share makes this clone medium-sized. The CDR3 protein is CASSITGMNTEAFF. CDR3 nucleotide sequence: TGTGCCAGTAGTATAACAGGGATGAACACTGAAGCTTTCTTT. V gene TRBV19 combines with J gene TRBJ1-1, with D maybe TRBD1 (6 bases). The CDR3 contains 14 residues. The germline CDR1 and CDR2 sequences are LNHDA and SQIVND (reference sequence). The V end was cut by 2 bases, the J end by 0 bases, with 7 bases between.

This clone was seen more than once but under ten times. The CDR3 is CASRGAPDYTF. CDR3 DNA: TGTGCCTCAAGGGGCGCCCCTGACTACACCTTC. This chain uses TRBV30 with TRBJ1-2; weak D call: TRBD1 (5 bases). The germline V and J ends were trimmed by 7 bases and 10 bases, with 16 bases remaining between them. CDR3 length: 11 amino acids. CDR1 is GTSNPN and CDR2 is SVGIG in the germline V gene (reference sequence).

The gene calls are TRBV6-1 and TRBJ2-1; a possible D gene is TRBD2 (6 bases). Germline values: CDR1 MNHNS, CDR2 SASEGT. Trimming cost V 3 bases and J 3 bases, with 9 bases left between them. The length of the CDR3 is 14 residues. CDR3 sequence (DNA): TGTGCCAGCAGTGAGCGGGGCTACTACAATGAGCAGTTCTTC. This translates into CASSERGYYNEQFF.

CDR3 loop: CASSLDNNYGYTF. CDR3 nucleotide sequence: TGTGCCAGCTCACTTGACAATAACTATGGCTACACCTTC. The genes are TRBV18 and TRBJ1-2; D not resolved. Germline CDR1 KGHSH, CDR2 LQKENI. The CDR3 covers 13 residues. The V and J ends lost 4 bases and 1 base respectively, with 7 bases between them.

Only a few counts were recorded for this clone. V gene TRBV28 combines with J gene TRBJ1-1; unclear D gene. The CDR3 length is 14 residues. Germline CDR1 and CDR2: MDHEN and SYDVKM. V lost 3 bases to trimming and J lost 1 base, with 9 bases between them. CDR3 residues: CASSLHSGNTEAFF. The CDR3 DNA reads TGTGCCAGCAGTTTGCATAGTGGGAACACTGAAGCTTTCTTT.

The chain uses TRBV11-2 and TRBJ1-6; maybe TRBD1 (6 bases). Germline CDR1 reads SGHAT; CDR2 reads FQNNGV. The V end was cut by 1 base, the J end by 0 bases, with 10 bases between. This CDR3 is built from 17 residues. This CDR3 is CASSLVDRSSYNSPLHF. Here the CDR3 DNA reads TGTGCCAGCAGCTTAGTCGACAGGAGCTCCTATAATTCACCCCTCCACTTT.

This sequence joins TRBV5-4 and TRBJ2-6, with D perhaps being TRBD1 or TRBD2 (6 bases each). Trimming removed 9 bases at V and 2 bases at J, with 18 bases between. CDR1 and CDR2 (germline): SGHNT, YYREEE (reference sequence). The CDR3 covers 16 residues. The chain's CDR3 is CATSVGGLAGANVLTF. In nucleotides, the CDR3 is TGTGCCACCTCCGTGGGGGGCTTAGCTGGGGCCAACGTCCTGACTTTC.

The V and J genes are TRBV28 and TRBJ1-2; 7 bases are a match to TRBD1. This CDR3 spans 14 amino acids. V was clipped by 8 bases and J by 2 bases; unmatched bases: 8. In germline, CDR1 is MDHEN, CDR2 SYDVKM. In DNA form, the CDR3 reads TGTGCCAGCGCTCGGGACAGAAAAAACTATGGCTACACCTTC. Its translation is CASARDRKNYGYTF.